The sequence of this T cell receptor beta chain was determined in a study of CD8+CD57+ T cells in acquired aplastic anemia. About the research overall: Sorted CD4+ and CD8+ cells yielded around 3.2 ug of DNA on average. Healthy donor CD4+ samples were sequenced to a depth that averaged roughly 10 million reads. Study-wide findings and caveats: Significant differences in CD8+ Simpson's diversity were not observed between patients and controls. Found in both controls and patients were about 30 CD8+ CDR3 sequences.

The study profiled TCR beta VDJ and CDR3 using genomic DNA as template. TCRdb reanalysed the reads using MiXCR and keeps one entry per CDR3 protein. The data show hundreds of thousands of distinct CDR3 sequences, just under 70% seen once. Germline loops: CDR1 SGHRS, CDR2 YFSETQ. The CDR3 is made up of 13 amino acids. Trimming removed 0 bases from V and 11 bases from J, with 13 bases in between. As to this clonotype: Its matching antigen is unknown.

The sequence derives from a human donor in good health, serving as a control. Material for sequencing was sorted CD4+, CD8+, or CD8+CD57+ T cells (not recorded which) from PBMCs. The chain is built from TRBV5-1 and TRBJ2-3; D ambiguous. CDR3 in DNA: TGCGCCAGCAGCTTGGCTGGGTTCAATAGGCAGTATTTT. Translated, it gives CASSLAGFNRQYF.